The following is a TCR beta chain sequence with its context. The antigen is undetermined. V lost 2 bases to trimming and J lost 9 bases; unmatched junction nucleotides: 5. The germline V gene encodes CDR1 SGHRS and CDR2 YFSETQ. The CDR3 totals 13 residues. The data stem from a study of post-analysis software for immune sequencing data. The wider study: Both relapsing-remitting and secondary progressive multiple sclerosis featured among the disease courses, as did progressive-relapsing multiple sclerosis. Study-wide results and caveats: Significantly lower normalized Chao1 diversity was found in patients with multiple sclerosis relative to controls. Four or five TRBV segments, including TRBV5-6, TRBV5-1 and TRBV20-1, were more frequent in patients than controls. Samples sharing a preparation batch grouped tightly together when assessed by F measure.

cDNA libraries for TCR beta contained unique molecular identifiers. TCRdb reanalysed the PCR reads using MiXCR and keeps one entry per CDR3 protein. In the table there are more than 350,000 distinct CDR3 sequences, approximately 37% of which are singletons. The sequenced material came from blood. The V gene is TRBV5-1, the J gene TRBJ2-1; TRBD1 aligns across 7 bases. The sequence derives from a girl aged 2 to 10 with multiple sclerosis. The CDR3 region is CASSFAQGVEQFF. CDR3 nucleotides: TGCGCCAGCAGCTTTGCTCAGGGGGTTGAGCAGTTCTTC.